This T cell receptor (beta chain) is drawn from a study of OX40 agonist ivuxolimab in advanced cancers. Study background: Three patients got partial responses; one had hepatocellular carcinoma and two had cutaneous melanoma.

The study, taken as a whole, reports: No antigen was identified for the clonally expanded peripheral T cells.

Turning to this clone: Its cognate antigen is unknown.

V lost 7 bases to trimming and J lost 10 bases; unmatched junction nucleotides: 3. CDR3 size: 11 residues. Germline CDR1 is MNHNS and CDR2 is SASEGT. Using immunoSEQ multiplex PCR, the repertoire was profiled, and TCRdb retains in-frame clones only, with some absent. This table holds around 70,000 clones, 65% to 90% found once. The sample here was CD4+ or CD8+ T cells sorted from blood, taken in a trial of the OX40 agonist ivuxolimab. J is TRBJ2-1 and V is TRBV6-1; 8 bases map to TRBD1. The receptor was derived from an adult with an advanced solid tumor such as melanoma, head and neck, liver or kidney cancer. The CDR3 protein is CASIWTGEQFF. Here the CDR3 DNA reads TGTGCCAGCATTTGGACAGGGGAGCAGTTCTTC.